This TCR beta chain was sequenced during a study of cytomegalovirus exposure and HLA in healthy donors. General study results and limits: Further analysis was carried out later, and it showed several of the most significant clusters appearing linked to common viral pathogens.

PCR primers comprised 60 Vbeta and 13 Jbeta primers. Sequenced by immunoSEQ multiplex PCR; TCRdb stores in-frame clones only, minus some. Seen here are fewer than 200,000 clones, about 13% observed once, and the top ten hold over 6.5%. The germline gives CDR1 SGHNT, CDR2 YYREEE (reference sequence). With V trimmed by 4 bases and J by 0 bases, 6 bases remained unmatched. This CDR3 region has 16 residues. This clone was seen only a few times. Its matching antigen is unknown. The chain joins TRBV5-4 to TRBJ1-3, with 8 bases fitting TRBD1. The sequence was collected from a man aged 50 to 60 in good health and CMV-seropositive. Sample: PBMCs. For the CDR3, the DNA is TGTGCCAGCAGCCCAGGGGGACAGGTCTCTGGAAACACCATATATTTT. Translation gives CASSPGGQVSGNTIYF.